This TCR beta chain was sequenced for a study of T cells in tumors after PD-1 blockade. The CDR3 extends over 15 amino acids. Germline V gene lookup returns CDR1 SQVTM and CDR2 ANQGSEA. V lost 4 bases and J lost 1; bases outside the gene matches: 8. TCRdb's copy holds only in-frame clones and misses some; the assay was immunoSEQ multiplex PCR. This table holds approximately 60,000 clones, around three quarters found once. The origin of this receptor is a human donor with basal cell carcinoma. The gene calls are TRBV29-1 and TRBJ1-1; 8 bases are shared with TRBD1. The sequences come from PBMCs, collected before anti-PD-1 treatment. The CDR3 nucleotides read TGCAGCGTTGGATTCAGGGGGCGAACGAACACTGAAGCTTTCTTT. The encoded protein is CSVGFRGRTNTEAFF.